These T cell receptor beta chains were read from a single sample in a study of cytomegalovirus exposure and HLA in healthy donors. Profiled with immunoSEQ multiplex PCR; TCRdb holds only in-frame clones, not every one. The sample holds 90,000 to 150,000 clones, more than 75% seen once. Sequencing was performed on PBMCs. These TCRs come from a woman between 18 and 29 years old in good health and CMV-seropositive. Each CDR3 is given with its conserved first and last residue. D genes are given only for firm matches. Clone size, where shown, is once, few, many, or a class for clones that have expanded.

v_gene,j_gene,abundance,d_gene,CDR3aa,CDR3nt
TRBV7-8,TRBJ2-1,NA,NA,CASSDGLLTSYNEQFF,TGTGCCAGCAGCGACGGACTACTCACCTCCTACAATGAGCAGTTCTTC
TRBV10-3,TRBJ1-1,NA,TRBD1,CAISPRTGWDTEAFF,TGTGCCATCAGTCCCCGGACAGGTTGGGACACTGAAGCTTTCTTT
TRBV2,TRBJ1-2,NA,NA,CASSERDYGYTF,TGTGCCAGCAGTGAGCGCGACTATGGCTACACCTTC
TRBV9,TRBJ2-2,NA,NA,CASSLIGGELFF,TGTGCCAGCAGCCTGATTGGCGGTGAGCTGTTTTTT
TRBV25-1,TRBJ2-1,NA,NA,CASSDPAHLSYNEQFF,TGTGCCAGCAGTGATCCAGCGCACCTCTCCTACAATGAGCAGTTCTTC
TRBV6-5,TRBJ1-2,NA,TRBD1,CASSPGQAIYGYTF,TGTGCCAGCAGTCCCGGACAGGCCATCTATGGCTACACCTTC
TRBV9,TRBJ2-2,NA,TRBD2,CASSGSSGRATGELFF,TGTGCCAGCAGCGGTTCTAGCGGGAGGGCAACCGGGGAGCTGTTTTTT
TRBV7-9,TRBJ2-1,once,NA,CASSPPAPGWNEQFF,TGTGCCAGCAGCCCCCCAGCCCCCGGGTGGAATGAGCAGTTCTTC
TRBV18,TRBJ2-1,NA,TRBD2,CASSSGLAGNEQFF,TGTGCCAGCTCATCAGGACTAGCGGGGAATGAGCAGTTCTTC
TRBV9,TRBJ1-2,NA,NA,CASSAREGYGYTF,TGTGCCAGCAGCGCTCGGGAGGGATATGGCTACACCTTC
TRBV6-5,TRBJ2-7,NA,TRBD1,CASSEQGTHYEQYF,TGTGCCAGCAGTGAACAGGGGACGCACTACGAGCAGTACTTC
TRBV7-3,TRBJ2-5,NA,TRBD1,CASSPGVSGGGETQYF,TGTGCCAGCAGCCCTGGGGTCTCAGGGGGCGGAGAGACCCAGTACTTC